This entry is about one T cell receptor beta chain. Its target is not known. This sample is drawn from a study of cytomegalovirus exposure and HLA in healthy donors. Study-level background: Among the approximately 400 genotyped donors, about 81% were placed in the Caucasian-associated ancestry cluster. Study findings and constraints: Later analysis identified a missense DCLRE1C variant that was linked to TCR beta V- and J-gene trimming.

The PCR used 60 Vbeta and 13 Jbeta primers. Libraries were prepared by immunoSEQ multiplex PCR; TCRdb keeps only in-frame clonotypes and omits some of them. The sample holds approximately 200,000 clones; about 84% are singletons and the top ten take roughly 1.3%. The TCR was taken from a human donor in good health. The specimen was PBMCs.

CDR3 residues: CASSYRGTNEKLFF. Written as DNA, the CDR3 is TGTGCCAGCAGCTACAGGGGAACTAATGAAAAACTGTTTTTT. The rearrangement uses TRBV27 and TRBJ1-4, with 7 bases fitting TRBD1. The CDR3 covers 14 residues. J was trimmed by 1 base and V by 6 bases; bases with no gene match: 2. CDR1 and CDR2 from the germline V gene are MNHEY and SMNVEV (reference sequence).